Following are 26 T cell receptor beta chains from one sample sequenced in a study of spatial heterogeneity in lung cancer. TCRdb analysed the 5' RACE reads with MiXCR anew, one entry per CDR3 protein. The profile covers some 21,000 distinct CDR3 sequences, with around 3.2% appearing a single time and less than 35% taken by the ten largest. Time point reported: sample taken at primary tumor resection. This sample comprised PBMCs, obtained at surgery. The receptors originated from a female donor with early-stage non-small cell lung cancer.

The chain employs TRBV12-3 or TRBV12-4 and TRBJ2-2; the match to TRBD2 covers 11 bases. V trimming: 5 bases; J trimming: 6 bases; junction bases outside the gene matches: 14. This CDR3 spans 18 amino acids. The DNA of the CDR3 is TGTGCCAGCAGTCCTCCGGGCTGGACTAGCGGGTTCTCCGGGGAGCTGTTTTTT. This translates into CASSPPGWTSGFSGELFF.

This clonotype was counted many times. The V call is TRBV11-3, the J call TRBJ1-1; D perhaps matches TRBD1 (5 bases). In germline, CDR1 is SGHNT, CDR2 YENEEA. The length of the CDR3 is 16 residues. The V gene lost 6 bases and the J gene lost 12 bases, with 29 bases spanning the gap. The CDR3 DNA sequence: TGTGCCAGCAGTCAACGTATGGGGCAAATCGGCTGCCCAACTTTCTTT. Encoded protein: CASSQRMGQIGCPTFF.

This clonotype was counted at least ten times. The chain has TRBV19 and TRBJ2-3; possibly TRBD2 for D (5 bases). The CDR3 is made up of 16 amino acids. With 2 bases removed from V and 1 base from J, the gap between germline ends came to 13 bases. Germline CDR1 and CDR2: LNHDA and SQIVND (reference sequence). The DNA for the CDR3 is TGTGCCAGTAGTATAACATGGCGGGCCCGCACAGATACGCAGTATTTT. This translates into CASSITWRARTDTQYF.

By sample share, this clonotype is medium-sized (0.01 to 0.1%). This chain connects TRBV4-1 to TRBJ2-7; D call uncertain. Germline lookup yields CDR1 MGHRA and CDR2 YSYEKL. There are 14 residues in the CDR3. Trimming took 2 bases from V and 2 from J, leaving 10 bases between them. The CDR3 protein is CASSQILWTYEQYF. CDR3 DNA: TGCGCCAGCAGCCAAATTTTATGGACCTACGAGCAGTACTTC.

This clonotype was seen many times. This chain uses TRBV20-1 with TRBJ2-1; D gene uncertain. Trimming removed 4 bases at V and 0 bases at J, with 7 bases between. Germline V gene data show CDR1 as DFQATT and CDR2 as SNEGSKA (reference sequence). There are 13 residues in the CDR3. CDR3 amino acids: CSATASSYNEQFF. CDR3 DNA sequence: TGCAGTGCTACAGCGAGCTCCTACAATGAGCAGTTCTTC.

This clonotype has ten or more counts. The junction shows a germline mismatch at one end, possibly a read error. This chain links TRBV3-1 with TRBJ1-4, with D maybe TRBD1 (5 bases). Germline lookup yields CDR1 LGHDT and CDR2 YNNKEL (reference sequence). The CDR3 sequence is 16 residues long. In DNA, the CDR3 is TGTGCCAGCAGCGAAGAGGAGGGGAGGGTAGGCGAAAAACTGTTTTTT. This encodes CASSEEEGRVGEKLFF.

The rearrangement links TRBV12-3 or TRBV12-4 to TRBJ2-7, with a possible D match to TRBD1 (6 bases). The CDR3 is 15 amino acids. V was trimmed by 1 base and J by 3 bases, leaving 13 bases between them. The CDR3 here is CASSLGVGTIYEQYF. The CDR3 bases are TGTGCCAGCAGTTTAGGTGTGGGGACAATCTACGAGCAGTACTTC.

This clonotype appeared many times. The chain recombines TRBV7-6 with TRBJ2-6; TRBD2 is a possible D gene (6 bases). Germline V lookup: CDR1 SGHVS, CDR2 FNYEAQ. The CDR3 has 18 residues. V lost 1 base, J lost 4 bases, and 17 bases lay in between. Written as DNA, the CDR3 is TGTGCCAGCAGCTTAGTTGGAGGGTTGTGGTCCGGGGCCAACGTCCTGACTTTC. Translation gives CASSLVGGLWSGANVLTF.

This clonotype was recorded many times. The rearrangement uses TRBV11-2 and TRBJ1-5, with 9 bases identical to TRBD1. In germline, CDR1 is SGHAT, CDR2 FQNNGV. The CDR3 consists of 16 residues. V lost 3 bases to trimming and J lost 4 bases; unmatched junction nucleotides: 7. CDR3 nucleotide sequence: TGTGCCAGCAGCTTCCAGGGGACAGGGTCAAATCAGCCCCAGCATTTT. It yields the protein CASSFQGTGSNQPQHF. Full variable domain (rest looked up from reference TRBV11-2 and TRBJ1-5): EAGVAQSPRYKIIEKRQSVAFWCNPISGHATLYWYQQILGQGPKLLIQFQNNGVVDDSQLPKDRFSAERLKGVDSTLKIQPAKLEDSAVYLCASSFQGTGSNQPQHFGDGTRLSIL.

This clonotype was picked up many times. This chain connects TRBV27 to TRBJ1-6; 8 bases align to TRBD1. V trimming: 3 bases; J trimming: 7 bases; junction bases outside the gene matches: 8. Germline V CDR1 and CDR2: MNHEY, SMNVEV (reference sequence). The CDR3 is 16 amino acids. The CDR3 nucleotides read TGTGCCAGCAGTTTGAGTCGACAGGGGCGCAATTCACCCCTCCACTTT. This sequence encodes CASSLSRQGRNSPLHF.

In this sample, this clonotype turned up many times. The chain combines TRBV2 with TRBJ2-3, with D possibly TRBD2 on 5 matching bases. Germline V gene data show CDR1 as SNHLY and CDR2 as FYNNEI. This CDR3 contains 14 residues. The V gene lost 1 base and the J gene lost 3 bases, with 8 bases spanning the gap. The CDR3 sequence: CASSEGLATDTQYF. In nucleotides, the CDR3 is TGTGCCAGCAGTGAAGGTCTAGCAACAGATACGCAGTATTTT. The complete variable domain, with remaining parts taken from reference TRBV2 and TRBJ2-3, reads EPEVTQTPSHQVTQMGQEVILRCVPISNHLYFYWYRQILGQKVEFLVSFYNNEISEKSEIFDDQFSVERPDGSNFTLKIRSTKLEDSAMYFCASSEGLATDTQYFGPGTRLTVL.

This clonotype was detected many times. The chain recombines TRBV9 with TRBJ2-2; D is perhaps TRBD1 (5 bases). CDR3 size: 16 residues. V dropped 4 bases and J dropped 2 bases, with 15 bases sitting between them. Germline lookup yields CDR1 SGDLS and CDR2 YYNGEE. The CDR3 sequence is CASSHSLDSNTGELFF. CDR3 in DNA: TGTGCCAGCAGCCATTCTCTCGACAGTAACACCGGGGAGCTGTTTTTT.

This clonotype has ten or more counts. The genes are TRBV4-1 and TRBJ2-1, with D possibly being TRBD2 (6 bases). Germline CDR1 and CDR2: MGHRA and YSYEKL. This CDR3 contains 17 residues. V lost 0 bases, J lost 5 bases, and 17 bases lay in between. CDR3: CASSQDRRLVSNNEQFF. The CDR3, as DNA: TGCGCCAGCAGCCAAGATCGGCGACTAGTTTCTAACAATGAGCAGTTCTTC.

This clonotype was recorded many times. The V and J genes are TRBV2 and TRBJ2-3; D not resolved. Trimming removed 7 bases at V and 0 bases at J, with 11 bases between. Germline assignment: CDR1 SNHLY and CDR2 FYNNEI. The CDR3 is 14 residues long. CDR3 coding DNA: TGTGCCAGCACCGTCTGGGGTAGCACAGATACGCAGTATTTT. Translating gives CASTVWGSTDTQYF.

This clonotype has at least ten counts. The CDR3 region has the DNA TGTGCCAGCAGCTTACTTTGGGGGAGGGCTCTGGATACGCAGTATTTT. This encodes CASSLLWGRALDTQYF. V gene TRBV7-9 combines with J gene TRBJ2-3; 7 nucleotides align to TRBD2. The CDR3 length is 16 residues. The germline V gene has CDR1 SEHNR and CDR2 FQNEAQ (reference sequence). Trimming removed 2 bases from V and 6 bases from J; junction bases left unmatched: 11.

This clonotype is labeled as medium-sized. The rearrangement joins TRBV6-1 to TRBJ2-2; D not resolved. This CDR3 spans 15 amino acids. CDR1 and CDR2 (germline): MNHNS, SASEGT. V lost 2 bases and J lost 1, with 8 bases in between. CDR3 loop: CASSEWAENTGELFF. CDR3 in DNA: TGTGCCAGCAGTGAATGGGCAGAGAACACCGGGGAGCTGTTTTTT.

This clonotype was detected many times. The CDR3 DNA reads TGTGCCAGCAGTTACTCGATCGTCGGAATACTCTACGAGCAGTACTTC. Residues: CASSYSIVGILYEQYF. The rearrangement uses TRBV6-5 and TRBJ2-7; D unresolved. This CDR3 has 16 amino acids. Germline assignment: CDR1 MNHEY and CDR2 SVGAGI. Trimming stripped 0 bases from V and 3 bases from J, with 15 bases between.

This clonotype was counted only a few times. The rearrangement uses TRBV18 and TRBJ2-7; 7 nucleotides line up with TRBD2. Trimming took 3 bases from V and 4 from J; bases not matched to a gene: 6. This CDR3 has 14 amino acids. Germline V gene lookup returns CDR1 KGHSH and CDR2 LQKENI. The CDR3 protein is CASSPTAGKYEQYF. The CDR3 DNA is TGTGCCAGCTCACCCACAGCGGGAAAATACGAGCAGTACTTC.

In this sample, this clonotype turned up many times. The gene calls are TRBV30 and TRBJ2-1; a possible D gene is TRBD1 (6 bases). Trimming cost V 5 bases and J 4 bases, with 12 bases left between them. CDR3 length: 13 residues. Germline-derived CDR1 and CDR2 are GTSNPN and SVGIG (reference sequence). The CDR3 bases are TGTGCCTGGGGCCAGGGGACATACAATGAGCAGTTCTTC. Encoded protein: CAWGQGTYNEQFF.

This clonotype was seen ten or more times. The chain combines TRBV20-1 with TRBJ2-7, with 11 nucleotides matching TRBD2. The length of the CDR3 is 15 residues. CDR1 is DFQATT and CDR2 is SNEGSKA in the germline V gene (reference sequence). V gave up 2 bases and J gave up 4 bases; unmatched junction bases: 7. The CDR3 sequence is CSARTPLAGGYEQYF. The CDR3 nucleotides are TGCAGTGCTAGAACGCCTCTAGCGGGAGGTTACGAGCAGTACTTC.

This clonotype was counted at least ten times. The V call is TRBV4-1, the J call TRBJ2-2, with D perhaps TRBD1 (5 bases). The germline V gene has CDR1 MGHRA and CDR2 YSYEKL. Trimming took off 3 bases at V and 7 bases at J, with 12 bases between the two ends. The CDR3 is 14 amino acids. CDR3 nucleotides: TGCGCCAGCAGCCAGCAGGGTATCGGCGGGGAGCTGTTTTTT. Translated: CASSQQGIGGELFF.

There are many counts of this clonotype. The CDR3 DNA reads TGTGCCAGCAGCCCACTAGCGGGGGCCACGTGGGAGCAGTACTTC. Encoded protein: CASSPLAGATWEQYF. The chain carries TRBV7-9 and TRBJ2-7, with TRBD2 matching over 11 bases. CDR3 length: 15 amino acids. Germline V lookup: CDR1 SEHNR, CDR2 FQNEAQ (reference sequence). V gave up 5 bases and J gave up 7 bases; unmatched junction bases: 10.

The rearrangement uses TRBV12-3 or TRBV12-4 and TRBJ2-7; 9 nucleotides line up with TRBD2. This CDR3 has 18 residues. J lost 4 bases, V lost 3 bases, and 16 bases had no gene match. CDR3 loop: CASSLFYLLAGGGYEQYF. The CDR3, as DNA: TGTGCCAGCAGTTTGTTCTACCTGTTGGCGGGAGGGGGGTACGAGCAGTACTTC.

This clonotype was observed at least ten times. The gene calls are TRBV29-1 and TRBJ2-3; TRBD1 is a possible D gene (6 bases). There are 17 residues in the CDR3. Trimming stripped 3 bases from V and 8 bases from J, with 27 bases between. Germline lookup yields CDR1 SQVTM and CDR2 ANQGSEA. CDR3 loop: CSVELPISRQASSTQYF. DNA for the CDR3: TGCAGCGTTGAGCTCCCAATATCACGACAGGCGTCGAGTACGCAGTATTTT.

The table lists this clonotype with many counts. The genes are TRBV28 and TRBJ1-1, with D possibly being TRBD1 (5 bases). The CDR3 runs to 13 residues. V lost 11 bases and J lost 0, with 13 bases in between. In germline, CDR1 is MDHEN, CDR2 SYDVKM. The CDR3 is CACRDGLNTEAFF. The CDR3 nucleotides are TGTGCCTGCCGGGACGGTCTGAACACTGAAGCTTTCTTT.

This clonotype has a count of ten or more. The DNA of the CDR3 is TGTGCCAGCAGCCCCACGGGGAGCACCGGGGAGCTGTTTTTT. This encodes CASSPTGSTGELFF. The V call is TRBV7-6, the J call TRBJ2-2; D possibly corresponds to TRBD2 (5 bases). The CDR3 covers 14 residues. Per germline, CDR1 SGHVS and CDR2 FNYEAQ. V dropped 5 bases and J dropped 4 bases, with 11 bases sitting between them.